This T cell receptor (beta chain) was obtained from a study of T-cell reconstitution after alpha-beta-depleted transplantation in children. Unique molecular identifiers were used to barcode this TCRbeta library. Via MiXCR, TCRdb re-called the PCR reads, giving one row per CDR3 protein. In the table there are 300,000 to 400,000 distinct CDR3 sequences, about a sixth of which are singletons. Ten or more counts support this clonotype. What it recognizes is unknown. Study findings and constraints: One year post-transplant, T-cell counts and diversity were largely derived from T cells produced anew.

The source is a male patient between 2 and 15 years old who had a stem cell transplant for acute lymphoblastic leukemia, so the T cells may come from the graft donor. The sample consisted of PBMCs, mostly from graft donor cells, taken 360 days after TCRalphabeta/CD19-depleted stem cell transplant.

In nucleotides, the CDR3 is TGTGCCAGCAGCACATGGACGGCAACAAACATTCAGTACTTC. As protein: CASSTWTATNIQYF. The chain uses TRBV7-2 and TRBJ2-4; D gene ambiguous. The ends were cut back, 5 bases at V and 6 bases at J, with 14 bases in the middle. This CDR3 is built from 14 residues. Germline V gene lookup returns CDR1 SGHTA and CDR2 FQGNSA.